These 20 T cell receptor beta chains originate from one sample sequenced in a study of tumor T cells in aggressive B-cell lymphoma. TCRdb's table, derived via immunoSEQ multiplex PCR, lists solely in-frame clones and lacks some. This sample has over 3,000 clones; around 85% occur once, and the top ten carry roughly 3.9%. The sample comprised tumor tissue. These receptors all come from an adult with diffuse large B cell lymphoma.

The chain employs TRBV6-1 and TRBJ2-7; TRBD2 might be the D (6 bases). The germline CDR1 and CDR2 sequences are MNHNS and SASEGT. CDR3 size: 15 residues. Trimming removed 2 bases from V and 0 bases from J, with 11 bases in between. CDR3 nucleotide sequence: TGTGCCAGCAGTGAAACGTCTAGCGCCTCCTACGAGCAGTACTTC. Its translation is CASSETSSASYEQYF.

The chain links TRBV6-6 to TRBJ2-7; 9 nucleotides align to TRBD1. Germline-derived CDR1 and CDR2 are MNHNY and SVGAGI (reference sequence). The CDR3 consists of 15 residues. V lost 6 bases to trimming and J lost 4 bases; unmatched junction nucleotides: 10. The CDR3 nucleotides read TGTGCCAGCAGGGGACAGGGACCCAGGGGGTACGAGCAGTACTTC. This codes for CASRGQGPRGYEQYF.

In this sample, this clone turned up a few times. CDR3 loop: CASSRQVGYEQYF. CDR3 coding DNA: TGTGCCAGCAGTAGACAAGTAGGTTACGAGCAGTACTTC. The chain couples TRBV27 to TRBJ2-7; D not certain. CDR3 length: 13 amino acids. Trimming left V 5 bases short and J 4 bases short, with 12 bases between. Germline CDR1 reads MNHEY; CDR2 reads SMNVEV (reference sequence).

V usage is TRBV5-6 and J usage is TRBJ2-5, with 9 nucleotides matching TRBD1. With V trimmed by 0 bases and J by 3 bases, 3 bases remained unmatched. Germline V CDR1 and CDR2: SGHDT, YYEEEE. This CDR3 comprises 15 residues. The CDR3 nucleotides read TGTGCCAGCAGCTTGGCCGGGACAGGGAAAGAGACCCAGTACTTC. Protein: CASSLAGTGKETQYF.

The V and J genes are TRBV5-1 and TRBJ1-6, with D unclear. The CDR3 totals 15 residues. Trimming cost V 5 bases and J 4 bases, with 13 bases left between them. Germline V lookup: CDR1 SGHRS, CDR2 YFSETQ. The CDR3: CASRPGNEYNSPLHF. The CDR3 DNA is TGCGCCAGCAGGCCCGGGAACGAGTATAATTCACCCCTCCACTTT.

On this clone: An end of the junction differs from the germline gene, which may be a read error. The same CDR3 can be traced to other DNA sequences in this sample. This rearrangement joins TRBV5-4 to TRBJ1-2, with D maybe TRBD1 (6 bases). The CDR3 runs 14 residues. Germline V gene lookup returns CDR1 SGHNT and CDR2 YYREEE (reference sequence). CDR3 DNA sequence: TGTGCTAGCAGCTCCCAGGGACAAATCTATGGCTACACCTTC. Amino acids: CASSSQGQIYGYTF.

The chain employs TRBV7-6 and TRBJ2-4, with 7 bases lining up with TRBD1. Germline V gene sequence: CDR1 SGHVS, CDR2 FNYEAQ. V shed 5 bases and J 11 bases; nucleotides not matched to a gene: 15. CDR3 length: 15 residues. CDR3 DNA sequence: TGTGCCAGCAGCCCCCGAGGGAGCTATCAGGGGGTTCAGTACTTC. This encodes CASSPRGSYQGVQYF.

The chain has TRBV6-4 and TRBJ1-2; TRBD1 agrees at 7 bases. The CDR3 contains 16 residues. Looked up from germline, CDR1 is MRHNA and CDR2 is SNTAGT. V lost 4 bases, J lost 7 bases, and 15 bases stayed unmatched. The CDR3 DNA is TGTGCCAGCAGTGGCATTGGGACGACAGGGCGAAGTGGCTACACCTTC. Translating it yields CASSGIGTTGRSGYTF.

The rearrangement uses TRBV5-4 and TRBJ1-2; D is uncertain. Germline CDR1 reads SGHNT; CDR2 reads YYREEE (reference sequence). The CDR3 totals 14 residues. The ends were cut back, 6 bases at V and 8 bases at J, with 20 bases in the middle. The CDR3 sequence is CASTPMGRFGGYTF. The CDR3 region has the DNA TGTGCCAGCACCCCTATGGGCAGGTTCGGCGGCTACACCTTC.

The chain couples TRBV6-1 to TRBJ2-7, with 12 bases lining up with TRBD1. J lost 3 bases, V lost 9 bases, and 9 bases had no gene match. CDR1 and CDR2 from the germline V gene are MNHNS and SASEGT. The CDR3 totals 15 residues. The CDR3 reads CASKLGTGGVYEQYF. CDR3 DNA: TGTGCCAGTAAGCTCGGGACAGGGGGCGTCTACGAGCAGTACTTC.

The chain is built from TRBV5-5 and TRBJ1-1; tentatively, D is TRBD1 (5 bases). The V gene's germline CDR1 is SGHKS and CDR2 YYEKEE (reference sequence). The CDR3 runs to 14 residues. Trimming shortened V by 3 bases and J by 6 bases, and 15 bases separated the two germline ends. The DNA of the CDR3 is TGTGCCAGCAGCTCAACGGGGGGTTGGGCTGAAGCTTTCTTT. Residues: CASSSTGGWAEAFF. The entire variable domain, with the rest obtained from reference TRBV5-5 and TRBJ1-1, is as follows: DAGVTQSPTHLIKTRGQQVTLRCSPISGHKSVSWYQQVLGQGPQFIFQYYEKEERGRGNFPDRFSARQFPNYSSELNVNALLLGDSALYLCASSSTGGWAEAFFGQGTRLTVV.

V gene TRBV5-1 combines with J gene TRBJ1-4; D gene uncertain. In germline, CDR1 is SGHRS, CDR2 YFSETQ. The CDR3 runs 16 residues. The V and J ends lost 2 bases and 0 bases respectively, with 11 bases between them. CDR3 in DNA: TGCGCCAGCAGCTTAGCCGGGTCGGCAACTAATGAAAAACTGTTTTTT. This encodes CASSLAGSATNEKLFF.

The DNA for the CDR3 is TGTGCCAGTAGTGTGACACTCGTGGAGACCCAGTACTTC. It encodes CASSVTLVETQYF. V is TRBV19 and J is TRBJ2-5; unclear D gene. Germline loops: CDR1 LNHDA, CDR2 SQIVND (reference sequence). CDR3 length: 13 amino acids. Trimming cost V 5 bases and J 5 bases, with 12 bases left between them. Together with reference TRBV19 and TRBJ2-5, the CDR3 gives the full variable domain: DGGITQSPKYLFRKEGQNVTLSCEQNLNHDAMYWYRQDPGQGLRLIYYSQIVNDFQKGDIAEGYSVSREKKESFPLTVTSAQKNPTAFYLCASSVTLVETQYFGPGTRLLVL.

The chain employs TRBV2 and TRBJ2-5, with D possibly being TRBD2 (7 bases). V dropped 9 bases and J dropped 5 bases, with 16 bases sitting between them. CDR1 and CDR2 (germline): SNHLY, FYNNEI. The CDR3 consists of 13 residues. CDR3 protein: CASLGGPGETQYF. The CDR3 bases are TGTGCCAGTTTGGGGGGGCCAGGGGAGACCCAGTACTTC.

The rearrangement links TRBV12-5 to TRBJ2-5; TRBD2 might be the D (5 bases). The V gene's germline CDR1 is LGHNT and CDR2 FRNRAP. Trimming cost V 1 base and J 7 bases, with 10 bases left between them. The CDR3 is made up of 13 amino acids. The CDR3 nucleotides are TGTGCTAGTGGTTTGGACGGGGTACGGACCCAGTACTTC. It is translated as CASGLDGVRTQYF.

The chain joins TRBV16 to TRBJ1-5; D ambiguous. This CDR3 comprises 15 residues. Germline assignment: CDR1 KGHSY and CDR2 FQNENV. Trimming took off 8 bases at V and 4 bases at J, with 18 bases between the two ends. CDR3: CASSLGPHPNQPQHF. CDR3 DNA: TGTGCCAGCTCCCTTGGGCCCCACCCAAATCAGCCCCAGCATTTT.

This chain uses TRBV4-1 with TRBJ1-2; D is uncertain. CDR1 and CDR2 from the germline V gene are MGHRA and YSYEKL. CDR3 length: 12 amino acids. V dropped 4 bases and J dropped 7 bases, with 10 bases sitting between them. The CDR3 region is CASSPTGGGYTF. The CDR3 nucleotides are TGCGCCAGCAGCCCAACCGGCGGTGGCTACACCTTC.

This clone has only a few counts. As DNA, the CDR3 is TGCGCCAGCAGCCAAGATTTTGCGGGGGCCTACGAGCAGTACTTC. The encoded protein is CASSQDFAGAYEQYF. J is TRBJ2-7 and V is TRBV4-1, with 7 positions matching TRBD2. V shed 0 bases and J 2 bases; nucleotides not matched to a gene: 4. The CDR3 covers 15 residues. CDR1 is MGHRA, CDR2 YSYEKL, per germline.

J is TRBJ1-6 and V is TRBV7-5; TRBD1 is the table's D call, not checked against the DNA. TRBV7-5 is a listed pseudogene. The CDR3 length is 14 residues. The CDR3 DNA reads TGTGCCAGAAGCGCGGGACAGAAGAATTCACCCCTCCACTTT. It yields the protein CARSAGQKNSPLHF.

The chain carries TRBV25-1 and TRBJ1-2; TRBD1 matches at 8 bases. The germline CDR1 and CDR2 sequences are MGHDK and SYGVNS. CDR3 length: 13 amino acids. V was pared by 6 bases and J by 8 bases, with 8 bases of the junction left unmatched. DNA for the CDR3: TGTGCCAGCAGCGCCGGCAGGGGGCAAGGCTACACCTTC. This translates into CASSAGRGQGYTF.